These T cell receptor beta chains were read from a single sample in a study of blood T cell repertoires in COVID-19. Sequencing was performed with immunoSEQ multiplex PCR; in TCRdb, only in-frame clones are kept and a portion is missing. The data contain around 100,000 clones, 85% of them singletons. Sequenced material: peripheral blood. Every receptor here comes from a human donor in a cohort sampled during active COVID-19. The CDR3 runs from the conserved cysteine through the conserved F or W. The D gene is left open where the match is weak. Only part of the rows carry a size: once, few, many, or a class if the clone is expanded.

>TRBJ2-7|TRBV6-5|once|TRBD1
CASRGTGLYEQYF
>TRBJ2-1|TRBV13|NA|TRBD2
CASSSGTSGSEQFF
>TRBJ2-2|TRBV29-1|NA|TRBD2
CSSRSGGATGELFF
>TRBJ2-3|TRBV3-1/TRBV3-2|NA|TRBD2
CASSLSGTDTQYF
>TRBJ2-5|TRBV6-2/TRBV6-3|NA|TRBD2
CASSRLAGEETQYF
>TRBJ2-5|TRBV7-6|NA|TRBD2
CASSLAPGGGGYQETQYF
>TRBJ1-2|TRBV5-1|NA|NA
CASSLGRKNYGYTF
>TRBJ2-3|TRBV12-3/TRBV12-4|NA|NA
CASSGVVDTQYF
>TRBJ1-2|TRBV5-1|NA|NA
CASSLSQGDGYTF
>TRBJ2-7|TRBV5-1|NA|NA
CASSPGTRNSYEQYF
>TRBJ2-3|TRBV5-1|NA|NA
CASSLMAATRQDTQYF
>TRBJ1-2|TRBV10-3|once|TRBD1
CAISSPGTGTYGYTF
>TRBJ2-2|TRBV2|NA|TRBD1
CASQGEFTGELFF
>TRBJ2-3|TRBV19|NA|TRBD1
CASRNRGRDDTQYF
>TRBJ2-1|TRBV10-1|once|NA
CASSERTTSYNEQFF
>TRBJ1-5|TRBV19|NA|NA
CASSISGVDQPQHF
>TRBJ2-1|TRBV7-8|NA|TRBD2
CASSLASVGGPYYNEQFF
>TRBJ2-7|TRBV4-3|NA|NA
CASSQRAYSSHEQYF
>TRBJ2-4|TRBV29-1|NA|TRBD1
CSAGDRNIQYF
>TRBJ1-6|TRBV5-4|NA|TRBD1
CASSGTGTGPPALHF
>TRBJ2-2|TRBV7-2|NA|NA
CASSLLRGELFF
>TRBJ1-4|TRBV28|NA|TRBD1
CASSLTGGGNEKLFF
>TRBJ2-2|TRBV11-3|NA|TRBD1
CASSTGGASTGELFF
>TRBJ2-3|TRBV10-1|NA|NA
CASGLTGSGTDTQYF
>TRBJ2-7|TRBV6-2/TRBV6-3|hyperexpanded|NA
CASSYTSYEQYF
>TRBJ2-5|TRBV7-2|NA|TRBD2
CASSAGTSRQTQYF
>TRBJ1-1|TRBV18|NA|NA
CASSPLRGNTEAFF
>TRBJ2-7|TRBV5-1|NA|TRBD1
CASSVSGQTYEQYF
>TRBJ1-2|TRBV5-6|NA|TRBD1
CASSLGQGNYGYTF
>TRBJ2-7|TRBV5-4|NA|NA
CASSLDRTREQYF
>TRBJ2-3|TRBV10-3|NA|TRBD1
CAISRGQAELTDTQYF
>TRBJ1-3|TRBV4-2|NA|NA
CASSQDRQIGNTIYF
>TRBJ1-1|TRBV7-9|NA|NA
CASSPGDTEAFF
>TRBJ1-5|TRBV19|NA|TRBD1
CASSKDRAVSNQPQHF
>TRBJ1-1|TRBV7-2|NA|NA
CASSWVGRGSMNTEAFF
>TRBJ2-7|TRBV9|NA|NA
CASSVGGPGAQYF
>TRBJ2-3|TRBV5-1|NA|TRBD2
CASSLGAGPSTDTQYF
>TRBJ1-1|TRBV5-1|NA|TRBD1
CASSLEDRVTEAFF
>TRBJ1-2|TRBV2|NA|TRBD1
CASYGDRASYGYTF
>TRBJ1-2|TRBV29-1|NA|NA
CSVGGDGYYGYTF
>TRBJ2-1|TRBV7-2|NA|NA
CASSLRASVLGISYNEQFF
>TRBJ2-3|TRBV10-3|once|NA
CAIRASSSQSTDTQYF
>TRBJ2-7|TRBV7-6|NA|TRBD2
CASSLGTAGYEQYF
>TRBJ1-2|TRBV14|NA|NA
CASSYGRVDGYTF
>TRBJ2-5|TRBV7-2|NA|TRBD1
CASSPGGTGVESQYF
>TRBJ2-7|TRBV7-2|NA|TRBD2
CASSLAGTTYEQYF
>TRBJ2-1|TRBV10-3|NA|TRBD1
CAISERQGPDNEQFF
>TRBJ1-5|TRBV5-6|NA|NA
CASSTYRVGLGQPQHF
>TRBJ1-3|TRBV5-6|NA|NA
CASHRGGNTIYF
>TRBJ2-7|TRBV21-1|NA|NA
CASDRDTYEQYF
>TRBJ2-1|TRBV5-8|NA|TRBD2
CASSPRTSGRSEQFF
>TRBJ1-3|TRBV7-6|NA|TRBD1
CASSPRTGLGGNTIYF
>TRBJ2-7|TRBV9|few|NA
CASSVAPSNSYEQYF
>TRBJ1-2|TRBV7-6|NA|TRBD1
CASSRDRNYGYTF
>TRBJ2-7|TRBV5-1|NA|TRBD1
CASSSGGGYEQYF
>TRBJ2-7|TRBV7-2|NA|TRBD1
CASSGQAFSYEQYF
>TRBJ2-2|TRBV4-1|NA|TRBD2
CASSRQGLAGGSRTGELFF
>TRBJ2-2|TRBV5-1|NA|TRBD1
CASSLRDRDTGELFF
>TRBJ1-1|TRBV25-1|NA|NA
CASSGPGRYMNTEAFF
>TRBJ2-4|TRBV9|NA|NA
CASSARDPGGIQYF